This T cell receptor beta chain was obtained from a study of T cells in localized non-small cell lung cancer. Whole-study findings and limits: In uninvolved adjacent lung, T cell clonality reached its highest value, exceeding tumor.

This CDR3 spans 14 amino acids. V shed 7 bases, J shed 6 bases, and the junction held 5 bases outside the gene matches. Germline loops: CDR1 ENHRY, CDR2 SYGVKD. TCRdb's table, derived via immunoSEQ multiplex PCR, lists solely in-frame clones and lacks some. Seen here are tens of thousands of clones, about 90% observed once, and the top ten hold over 25%. Turning to this clone: Its antigen remains unknown.

The receptor's source is a male donor older than 55 with stage I squamous cell lung carcinoma. V gene TRBV10-3 combines with J gene TRBJ2-2; 10 bases align to TRBD1. The input for sequencing was peripheral blood, taken before any cancer treatment. CDR3 amino acids: CAINPGTGAGELFF. For the CDR3, the DNA is TGTGCCATCAACCCCGGGACAGGGGCCGGGGAGCTGTTTTTT.